These 5 T cell receptor beta chains originate from one sample sequenced in a study of shared clonotypes between healthy human individuals. Using immunoSEQ multiplex PCR, the repertoire was profiled, and TCRdb retains in-frame clones only, with some absent. Here the sample spans about 690,000 clones, 90% being singletons. The sequencing sample was made of memory CD8+ T cells from PBMCs. Regarding subset: CD45RO+ cells pooled with CCR7-negative TemRA cells. The receptors derive from a man between 18 and 29 years old in good health. Some clones in this sample may be carry-over from other donors' samples.

The V gene is TRBV6-5, the J gene TRBJ2-7; the D call may be TRBD1 or TRBD2 (5 bases each). Trimming pared 0 bases from V and 2 bases from J, leaving 14 bases between. The CDR3 spans 16 residues. CDR1 MNHEY and CDR2 SVGAGI come from the germline V gene. The CDR3 nucleotides are TGTGCCAGCAGTTACTCCTCGGGGCTAGCCACCTACGAGCAGTACTTC. Its translation: CASSYSSGLATYEQYF.

The chain carries TRBV6-5 and TRBJ2-7, with no clear D. The V gene lost 4 bases and the J gene lost 2 bases, with 12 bases spanning the gap. CDR3 length: 14 amino acids. Germline CDR1 MNHEY, CDR2 SVGAGI. The CDR3 DNA sequence: TGTGCCAGCAGTTCTATCGACAAGACCTACGAGCAGTACTTC. It yields the protein CASSSIDKTYEQYF.

The chain combines TRBV29-1 with TRBJ2-1; possibly TRBD2 for D (6 bases). Trimming cost V 5 bases and J 6 bases, with 8 bases left between them. This CDR3 is 11 amino acids long. CDR1 and CDR2 from the germline V gene are SQVTM and ANQGSEA. CDR3 in DNA: TGCAGCGTTCGGGGGATCAATGAGCAGTTCTTC. It yields the protein CSVRGINEQFF.

The gene calls are TRBV7-2 and TRBJ1-3, with D uncertain. This CDR3 is 15 amino acids long. Germline V CDR1 and CDR2: SGHTA, FQGNSA. With 1 base removed from V and 0 bases from J, the gap between germline ends came to 7 bases. The CDR3 sequence is CASSLGPFSGNTIYF. The CDR3 region has the DNA TGTGCCAGCAGCTTAGGGCCTTTCTCTGGAAACACCATATATTTT.

The chain employs TRBV19 and TRBJ2-7; D is uncertain. This CDR3 contains 16 residues. The V gene lost 7 bases and the J gene lost 3 bases, with 22 bases spanning the gap. Germline CDR1 and CDR2: LNHDA and SQIVND (reference sequence). DNA for the CDR3: TGTGCCAGTACCCCGATACTAACCTTGGCCCTCTACGAGCAGTACTTC. Encoded protein: CASTPILTLALYEQYF. Full variable domain (missing parts from reference TRBV19 and TRBJ2-7): DGGITQSPKYLFRKEGQNVTLSCEQNLNHDAMYWYRQDPGQGLRLIYYSQIVNDFQKGDIAEGYSVSREKKESFPLTVTSAQKNPTAFYLCASTPILTLALYEQYFGPGTRLTVT.